What follows are 27 T cell receptor beta chains derived from one specimen sequenced in a study of blood T cell repertoires in COVID-19. Some clones are missing from TCRdb's copy, which holds only in-frame ones; the method was immunoSEQ multiplex PCR. The repertoire consists of some 81,000 clones, with 90% to 95% occurring once and the leading ten covering roughly 4.7%. The sequenced material came from peripheral blood. These receptor sequences come from a human donor with active COVID-19. The donor label of this sample is uncertain.

The gene calls are TRBV7-6 and TRBJ1-2; TRBD1 is a possible D gene (5 bases). This CDR3 comprises 18 residues. Germline values: CDR1 SGHVS, CDR2 FNYEAQ. Trimming took off 5 bases at V and 4 bases at J, with 26 bases between the two ends. The CDR3, as DNA: TGTGCCAGCAGCCCTGCTCCGGTGGCAGGGCTTCCCCTCTATGGCTACACCTTC. Its protein product is CASSPAPVAGLPLYGYTF.

V gene TRBV4-1 combines with J gene TRBJ2-7; TRBD2 matches at 8 bases. Unmatched junction bases numbered 12, after V lost 1 base and J lost 4 bases. Germline V gives CDR1 MGHRA, CDR2 YSYEKL. The CDR3 length is 17 residues. The CDR3 is CASSQVLLAVGPYEQYF. CDR3 sequence (DNA): TGCGCCAGCAGCCAAGTATTACTAGCGGTAGGCCCTTACGAGCAGTACTTC.

The chain has TRBV19 and TRBJ2-1; 8 nucleotides align to TRBD2. Germline CDR1 LNHDA, CDR2 SQIVND (reference sequence). CDR3 size: 18 residues. J was trimmed by 0 bases and V by 10 bases; bases with no gene match: 17. The CDR3 region has the DNA TGTGCCACCCCGTCTCGGCGGGGGGCCTTTAGCTCCTACAATGAGCAGTTCTTC. Its protein is CATPSRRGAFSSYNEQFF.

V is TRBV7-8 and J is TRBJ2-6, with 9 bases aligning to TRBD2. The V and J ends lost 4 bases and 0 bases, in that order; junction bases with no gene match: 10. Looked up from germline, CDR1 is SGHVS and CDR2 is FQNEAQ. The length of the CDR3 is 19 residues. CDR3 bases: TGTGCCAGCAGCTCGGACCTGGGAGCGGGGGGCTCTGGGGCCAACGTCCTGACTTTC. This translates into CASSSDLGAGGSGANVLTF.

This chain connects TRBV5-6 to TRBJ2-1; unclear D gene. Trimming stripped 0 bases from V and 3 bases from J, with 4 bases between. CDR1 SGHDT and CDR2 YYEEEE come from the germline V gene. CDR3 length: 13 residues. CDR3 nucleotide sequence: TGTGCCAGCAGCTTGGCTGTCTACAATGAGCAGTTCTTC. This gives the protein CASSLAVYNEQFF. The whole variable domain, remainder taken from reference TRBV5-6 and TRBJ2-1, is DAGVTQSPTHLIKTRGQQVTLRCSPKSGHDTVSWYQQALGQGPQFIFQYYEEEERQRGNFPDRFSGHQFPNYSSELNVNALLLGDSALYLCASSLAVYNEQFFGPGTRLTVL.

The rearrangement joins TRBV6-2 or TRBV6-3 to TRBJ2-4; possibly TRBD1 for D (8 bases). This CDR3 has 15 residues. Trimming took 5 bases from V and 4 from J, leaving 15 bases between them. Per the germline V gene, CDR1 is MNHEY and CDR2 is SVGEGT. The DNA of the CDR3 is TGTGCCAGCAGTACCACAGGGGGAGGGAAAAACATTCAGTACTTC. Encoded protein: CASSTTGGGKNIQYF.

This rearrangement joins TRBV29-1 to TRBJ2-1, with a weak D call TRBD2 (6 bases). The germline V gene has CDR1 SQVTM and CDR2 ANQGSEA. CDR3 length: 14 amino acids. Trimming left V 5 bases short and J 0 bases short, with 11 bases between. The CDR3 here is CSVLLASSYNEQFF. DNA of the CDR3: TGCAGCGTTCTTCTAGCGAGCTCCTACAATGAGCAGTTCTTC.

The chain has TRBV10-3 and TRBJ2-3; TRBD1 aligns across 7 bases. The CDR3 sequence is 15 residues long. Per the germline V gene, CDR1 is ENHRY and CDR2 is SYGVKD. The J segment lost 3 bases and the V segment lost 2 bases, leaving 5 bases of the junction unmatched. CDR3 protein: CAISEQGGQTDTQYF. The DNA for the CDR3 is TGTGCCATCAGTGAGCAAGGGGGCCAGACAGATACGCAGTATTTT.

V gene TRBV19 combines with J gene TRBJ1-1, with TRBD1 matching 7 bases. The CDR3 runs to 14 residues. Losses at the gene ends were 7 bases for V and 0 bases for J; bases not matched to a gene: 5. Per germline, CDR1 LNHDA and CDR2 SQIVND (reference sequence). CDR3 DNA: TGTGCCAGTATCTCGGGACAGATGAACACTGAAGCTTTCTTT. Protein product: CASISGQMNTEAFF.

This chain connects TRBV6-2 or TRBV6-3 to TRBJ2-7, with 11 nucleotides matching TRBD1. The CDR3 sequence is 17 residues long. Trimming cost V 6 bases and J 4 bases; bases outside gene matches: 14. CDR1 is MNHEY, CDR2 SVGEGT, per germline. The CDR3 spells CASSAGTGGYQAYEQYF. DNA of the CDR3: TGTGCCAGCAGCGCCGGGACAGGGGGGTATCAGGCATACGAGCAGTACTTC.

The rearrangement uses TRBV5-4 and TRBJ2-7; 7 bases map to TRBD2. This CDR3 contains 15 residues. V dropped 4 bases and J dropped 2; count of bases not matched to a gene: 9. Germline CDR1 SGHNT, CDR2 YYREEE (reference sequence). CDR3 nucleotides: TGTGCCAGCAGCCAAGAAAGCGGGGCTCCCTACGAGCAGTACTTC. This encodes CASSQESGAPYEQYF.

V is TRBV27 and J is TRBJ2-3; D is undetermined. This CDR3 comprises 16 residues. V lost 3 bases, J lost 2 bases, and 15 bases lay in between. CDR1 and CDR2 (germline): MNHEY, SMNVEV (reference sequence). CDR3: CASSFLSTWNTDTQYF. For the CDR3, the DNA is TGTGCCAGCAGTTTTCTCTCGACTTGGAACACAGATACGCAGTATTTT.

The chain joins TRBV12-5 to TRBJ2-1; 11 nucleotides line up with TRBD2. Germline-derived CDR1 and CDR2 are LGHNT and FRNRAP. This CDR3 has 20 amino acids. V was clipped by 5 bases and J by 0 bases; unmatched bases: 15. This chain's CDR3 is CASGPPLGLAGDFSYNEQFF. The CDR3 coding sequence is TGTGCTAGTGGTCCCCCTTTAGGACTAGCGGGTGACTTCTCCTACAATGAGCAGTTCTTC.

J is TRBJ2-3 and V is TRBV3-1 (or the pseudogene TRBV3-2); 9 bases line up with TRBD2. In germline, CDR1 is LGHDT, CDR2 YNNKEL (reference sequence). CDR3 length equals 14 residues. The trim removed 6 bases at V and 5 bases at J, leaving 6 bases unmatched. The CDR3 coding sequence is TGTGCCAGCAGATTAGCGGGAGTGGGAGATACGCAGTATTTT. Translating gives CASRLAGVGDTQYF.

The rearrangement uses TRBV4-1 and TRBJ2-2; 7 bases align to TRBD1. The germline CDR1 and CDR2 sequences are MGHRA and YSYEKL. V was pared by 2 bases and J by 7 bases, with 4 bases of the junction left unmatched. The CDR3 is 14 amino acids. For the CDR3, the DNA is TGCGCCAGCAGCCAAACAGGGGCAGGCGGGGAGCTGTTTTTT. As protein: CASSQTGAGGELFF.

This clone was seen only a few times. The chain joins TRBV4-1 to TRBJ2-2, with unresolved D. The V gene's germline CDR1 is MGHRA and CDR2 YSYEKL. Trimming left V 4 bases short and J 0 bases short, with 24 bases between. The CDR3 covers 20 residues. DNA for the CDR3: TGCGCCAGCAGCCGGCCGGCCGGCAGCATAATGAGCGCGAACACCGGGGAGCTGTTTTTT. Its protein is CASSRPAGSIMSANTGELFF.

This sequence joins TRBV11-2 and TRBJ2-7; D gene unclear. The CDR3 covers 13 residues. Germline CDR1 SGHAT, CDR2 FQNNGV. Trimming stripped 2 bases from V and 3 bases from J, with 8 bases between. The CDR3 sequence is CASSLIPGYEQYF. In nucleotides, the CDR3 is TGTGCCAGCAGCTTAATCCCAGGCTACGAGCAGTACTTC.

J is TRBJ2-7 and V is TRBV9; D unresolved. This CDR3 contains 14 residues. The V end lost 0 bases, the J end lost 3 bases, and 10 bases lay between the germline ends. The V gene's germline CDR1 is SGDLS and CDR2 YYNGEE. CDR3 bases: TGTGCCAGCAGCGTAGGCCCGCAGGTCTACGAGCAGTACTTC. Protein sequence: CASSVGPQVYEQYF.

This clone was observed a single time. The rearrangement uses TRBV6-2 or TRBV6-3 and TRBJ2-3; D might be TRBD1 (6 bases). V gave up 2 bases and J gave up 2 bases, with 8 bases separating them. Germline V gene data show CDR1 as MNHEY and CDR2 as SVGEGT. This CDR3 is built from 14 residues. The CDR3 DNA reads as TGTGCCAGCAGTTACGGACAGATCACAGATACGCAGTATTTT. Its translation is CASSYGQITDTQYF.

This clone is a singleton in its sample. This chain uses TRBV12-3 or TRBV12-4 with TRBJ1-5, with a tentative D call TRBD1 (5 bases). The CDR3 is 13 residues long. V was cut by 3 bases and J by 4 bases, with 7 bases left in between. CDR3 coding DNA: TGTGCCAGCAGTTTTAAGGGGAATCAGCCCCAGCATTTT. It encodes CASSFKGNQPQHF.

V is TRBV6-5 and J is TRBJ2-7, with 7 bases identical to TRBD1. Germline lookup yields CDR1 MNHEY and CDR2 SVGAGI. The CDR3 has 14 residues. The trim removed 7 bases at V and 0 bases at J, leaving 6 bases unmatched. The CDR3 region is CASKLDRSSYEQYF. DNA for the CDR3: TGTGCCAGCAAACTGGACAGGTCCTCCTACGAGCAGTACTTC.

V gene TRBV6-5 combines with J gene TRBJ2-7; maybe TRBD2 (6 bases). V lost 0 bases, J lost 5 bases, and 11 bases lay in between. The CDR3 sequence is 14 residues long. Germline lookup yields CDR1 MNHEY and CDR2 SVGAGI. The CDR3 loop reads CASSYSAGRDEQYF. The CDR3 DNA reads TGTGCCAGCAGTTACTCGGCGGGACGGGACGAGCAGTACTTC.

The J gene is TRBJ1-1, the V gene TRBV7-2, with D uncertain. The CDR3 runs to 13 residues. The V end lost 6 bases, the J end lost 5 bases, and 13 bases lay between the germline ends. Germline V gene data show CDR1 as SGHTA and CDR2 as FQGNSA. CDR3 region: CASSVVWETEAFF. CDR3 DNA: TGTGCCAGCAGTGTAGTTTGGGAGACTGAAGCTTTCTTT.

This chain joins TRBV24-1 and TRBJ1-2; possibly TRBD1 for D (5 bases). Germline CDR1 KGHDR, CDR2 SFDVKD. The CDR3 has 13 amino acids. V was shortened by 4 bases and J by 4 bases, with 9 bases between the two germline ends. The CDR3 coding sequence is TGTGCCACCAGTGAACAGGACCTCTATGGCTACACCTTC. Amino acids: CATSEQDLYGYTF.

V is TRBV10-3 and J is TRBJ2-5, with a tentative D call TRBD2 (5 bases). CDR3 length: 15 residues. Trimming left V 4 bases short and J 3 bases short, with 15 bases between. From germline, CDR1 is ENHRY and CDR2 SYGVKD. The CDR3 loop reads CAISVGLAEKETQYF. The CDR3 nucleotides read TGTGCCATCAGTGTAGGTCTAGCCGAAAAAGAGACCCAGTACTTC.

The chain links TRBV2 to TRBJ1-1, with 7 bases that match TRBD1. The CDR3 contains 12 residues. Germline V lookup: CDR1 SNHLY, CDR2 FYNNEI. The V gene end was trimmed by 6 bases and the J gene end by 7 bases; junction bases not matched to a gene: 5. CDR3 DNA sequence: TGTGCCAGCAGCTTAGACAGGGTTGAAGCTTTCTTT. Translated, it gives CASSLDRVEAFF.

The genes are TRBV9 and TRBJ1-2; D not certain. The V gene lost 3 bases and the J gene lost 7 bases, with 19 bases spanning the gap. This CDR3 region has 15 residues. The germline V gene encodes CDR1 SGDLS and CDR2 YYNGEE. The CDR3 here is CASSEPPGFLGGYTF. In DNA form, the CDR3 reads TGTGCCAGCAGCGAACCCCCGGGTTTTCTGGGTGGCTACACCTTC.